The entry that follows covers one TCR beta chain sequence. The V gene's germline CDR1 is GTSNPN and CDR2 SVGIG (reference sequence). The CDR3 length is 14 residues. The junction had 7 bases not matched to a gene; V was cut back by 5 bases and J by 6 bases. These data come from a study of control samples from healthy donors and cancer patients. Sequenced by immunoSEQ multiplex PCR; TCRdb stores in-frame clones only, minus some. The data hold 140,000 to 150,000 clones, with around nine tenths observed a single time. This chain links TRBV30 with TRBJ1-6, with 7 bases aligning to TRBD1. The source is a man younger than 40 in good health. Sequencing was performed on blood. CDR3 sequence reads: CAWDREAGNSPLHF. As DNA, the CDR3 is TGTGCCTGGGACAGGGAGGCGGGTAATTCACCCCTCCACTTT.